This entry is about one T cell receptor (beta chain). Its antigen is not known. These data originate in a study of CD8 T cells in ankylosing spondylitis. TCRdb ran MiXCR on the 5' RACE reads and lists one entry per CDR3 protein. The sample lists 200,000 to 250,000 distinct CDR3 sequences, 15% to 20% occurring once. Regarding the study as a whole: A TCR beta motif of under 10 highly homologous variants seemed to mark ankylosing spondylitis blood.

The specimen sequenced was blood, either unsorted or a sorted T cell fraction (not recorded which). The origin of this receptor is a male donor with ankylosing spondylitis.

This CDR3 is CASSLGDYDDTQYF. In DNA form, the CDR3 reads TGTGCCAGCAGCTTAGGGGACTACGACGATACGCAGTATTTT. The chain uses TRBV7-6 and TRBJ2-3; 7 nucleotides align to TRBD2. The length of the CDR3 is 14 residues. Germline CDR1 SGHVS, CDR2 FNYEAQ. J was trimmed by 6 bases and V by 1 base; bases with no gene match: 4. The full variable domain, its missing parts supplied by reference TRBV7-6 and TRBJ2-3, is GAGVSQSPRYKVTKRGQDVALRCDPISGHVSLYWYRQALGQGPEFLTYFNYEAQQDKSGLPNDRFSAERPEGSISTLTIQRTEQRDSAMYRCASSLGDYDDTQYFGPGTRLTVL.